The 18 T cell receptor beta chains listed next were all sequenced from one sample in a study of OX40 agonist ivuxolimab in advanced cancers. The assay was immunoSEQ multiplex PCR, and TCRdb's table has in-frame clones only and misses some. Of around 47,000 clones in the sample, roughly nine tenths were seen once. This specimen was CD4+ or CD8+ T cells sorted from blood, taken in a trial of the OX40 agonist ivuxolimab. These receptor sequences come from an adult with an advanced solid tumor such as melanoma, head and neck, liver or kidney cancer.

The rearrangement uses TRBV11-2 and TRBJ1-2; the D gene is possibly TRBD1 (6 bases). V lost 0 bases and J 6 bases, leaving 14 bases between the germline ends. CDR1 is SGHAT, CDR2 FQNNGV, per germline. The CDR3 has 15 residues. In DNA, the CDR3 is TGTGCCAGCAGCTTAGAGTGGGGGCTGGAAAATGGCTACACCTTC. It codes for CASSLEWGLENGYTF.

V usage is TRBV5-6 and J usage is TRBJ2-7; TRBD1 is a possible D gene (5 bases). The ends were cut back, 1 base at V and 3 bases at J, with 17 bases in the middle. Germline V gives CDR1 SGHDT, CDR2 YYEEEE. CDR3 length: 16 residues. The DNA for the CDR3 is TGTGCCAGCAGCTTGTCGGCAGGGATTGGAATCTACGAGCAGTACTTC. This encodes CASSLSAGIGIYEQYF.

This chain connects TRBV30 to TRBJ1-5; D may be TRBD1 (6 bases). Germline V CDR1 and CDR2: GTSNPN, SVGIG (reference sequence). V was clipped by 2 bases and J by 5 bases, with 10 bases between them. The CDR3 runs 13 residues. The CDR3 region has the DNA TGTGCCTGGAGTTGGGGGGCCGATCAGCCCCAGCATTTT. Protein sequence: CAWSWGADQPQHF.

The chain links TRBV9 to TRBJ2-1; TRBD2 agrees at 8 bases. The V gene's germline CDR1 is SGDLS and CDR2 YYNGEE. V was pared by 4 bases and J by 8 bases, with 2 bases of the junction left unmatched. The CDR3 has 12 residues. The CDR3 sequence is CASSPGGYEQFF. In nucleotides, the CDR3 is TGTGCCAGCAGCCCGGGAGGGTATGAGCAGTTCTTC.

The chain uses TRBV6-5 and TRBJ1-2, with 7 bases lining up with TRBD1. The CDR3 length is 16 residues. Germline V lookup: CDR1 MNHEY, CDR2 SVGAGI. V shed 0 bases and J 4 bases; nucleotides not matched to a gene: 8. The CDR3 loop reads CASSYSSKGGSYGYTF. In DNA, the CDR3 is TGTGCCAGCAGTTACTCGAGTAAAGGGGGCAGCTATGGCTACACCTTC.

The genes are TRBV4-1 and TRBJ2-7; D may be TRBD1 or TRBD2 (6 bases each). Trimming left V 0 bases short and J 0 bases short, with 12 bases between. The CDR3 covers 16 residues. Germline loops: CDR1 MGHRA, CDR2 YSYEKL. CDR3 sequence: CASSQDGGDNSYEQYF. The CDR3 DNA reads as TGCGCCAGCAGCCAAGATGGAGGGGACAACTCCTACGAGCAGTACTTC.

In its sample, this clone was seen once. The V call is TRBV13, the J call TRBJ2-6, with D possibly being TRBD1 (6 bases). The CDR3 length is 15 residues. V lost 5 bases, J lost 1 base, and 9 bases lay in between. Per the germline V gene, CDR1 is PRHDT and CDR2 is FYEKMQ (reference sequence). This CDR3 reads CASSIDRSGANVLTF. CDR3 nucleotides: TGTGCCAGCAGCATAGACAGGTCTGGGGCCAACGTCCTGACTTTC.

This chain connects TRBV5-1 to TRBJ1-1; no reliable D call. The CDR3 extends over 14 amino acids. Germline lookup yields CDR1 SGHRS and CDR2 YFSETQ. Trimming removed 4 bases from V and 6 bases from J, with 16 bases in between. The CDR3 spells CASSQIGPSAEAFF. The CDR3 DNA reads TGCGCCAGCAGCCAAATTGGGCCTTCGGCTGAAGCTTTCTTT.

This clone was picked up one time. The rearrangement joins TRBV10-3 to TRBJ2-3; a possible D gene is TRBD2 (5 bases). Germline V lookup: CDR1 ENHRY, CDR2 SYGVKD. CDR3 length: 15 amino acids. Trimming took off 10 bases at V and 0 bases at J, with 17 bases between the two ends. CDR3: CATQRAESSTDTQYF. Here the CDR3 DNA reads TGTGCCACCCAGAGGGCAGAATCTAGCACAGATACGCAGTATTTT.

V is TRBV11-3 and J is TRBJ2-3; D tentatively reads TRBD1 or TRBD2 (5 bases each). V lost 1 base to trimming and J lost 2 bases, with 10 bases between them. This CDR3 contains 15 residues. From germline, CDR1 is SGHNT and CDR2 YENEEA. Here the CDR3 reads CASSLGGFSTDTQYF. Here the CDR3 DNA reads TGTGCCAGCAGCTTAGGGGGGTTTTCCACAGATACGCAGTATTTT. Together with reference TRBV11-3 and TRBJ2-3, the CDR3 gives the full variable domain: EAGVVQSPRYKIIEKKQPVAFWCNPISGHNTLYWYLQNLGQGPELLIRYENEEAVDDSQLPKDRFSAERLKGVDSTLKIQPAELGDSAVYLCASSLGGFSTDTQYFGPGTRLTVL.

The rearrangement links TRBV11-3 to TRBJ2-1; D unresolved. The CDR3 has 17 residues. V was clipped by 6 bases and J by 0 bases, with 18 bases between them. The germline V gene has CDR1 SGHNT and CDR2 YENEEA. The DNA of the CDR3 is TGTGCCAGCAGACCCTCCTCCGAGACTGACTCCTACAATGAGCAGTTCTTC. Translation gives CASRPSSETDSYNEQFF.

This chain uses TRBV7-6 with TRBJ2-7, with 8 bases lining up with TRBD1. CDR1 SGHVS and CDR2 FNYEAQ come from the germline V gene. This CDR3 is built from 16 residues. J lost 2 bases, V lost 1 base, and 7 bases had no gene match. The CDR3 bases are TGTGCCAGCAGCTTAGTTGACGGGGGACAGGCCTACGAGCAGTACTTC. Amino acids: CASSLVDGGQAYEQYF.

The V call is TRBV13, the J call TRBJ1-1, with D unresolved. Germline CDR1 PRHDT, CDR2 FYEKMQ (reference sequence). Trimming left V 5 bases short and J 6 bases short, with 13 bases between. This CDR3 has 13 amino acids. The CDR3 DNA reads TGTGCCAGCAGCCCCCCCAATGGGGCTGAAGCTTTCTTT. Translating gives CASSPPNGAEAFF.

The chain couples TRBV16 to TRBJ1-2, with a possible D match to TRBD1 (5 bases). Per germline, CDR1 KGHSY and CDR2 FQNENV. The CDR3 loop spans 13 amino acids. Trimming removed 4 bases from V and 1 base from J, with 7 bases in between. The CDR3 DNA follows: TGTGCCAGCAGCCCGGACATTAACTATGGCTACACCTTC. It codes for CASSPDINYGYTF. Variable domain in full (rest from reference TRBV16 and TRBJ1-2): GEEVAQTPKHLVRGEGQKAKLYCAPIKGHSYVFWYQQVLKNEFKFLISFQNENVFDETGMPKERFSAKCLPNSPCSLEIQATKLEDSAVYFCASSPDINYGYTFGSGTRLTVV.

The chain has TRBV5-6 and TRBJ1-1; D not certain. Per germline, CDR1 SGHDT and CDR2 YYEEEE. The CDR3 totals 14 residues. V was shortened by 2 bases and J by 6 bases, with 14 bases between the two germline ends. CDR3 in amino acids: CASSFAARSSEAFF. CDR3 nucleotides: TGTGCCAGCAGCTTTGCCGCCAGAAGCTCTGAAGCTTTCTTT. Drawing the rest from reference TRBV5-6 and TRBJ1-1, the complete variable domain is DAGVTQSPTHLIKTRGQQVTLRCSPKSGHDTVSWYQQALGQGPQFIFQYYEEEERQRGNFPDRFSGHQFPNYSSELNVNALLLGDSALYLCASSFAARSSEAFFGQGTRLTVV.

The chain has TRBV4-1 and TRBJ2-2, with 7 bases identical to TRBD1. The V and J ends lost 7 bases and 6 bases, in that order; junction bases with no gene match: 11. The germline V gene encodes CDR1 MGHRA and CDR2 YSYEKL. CDR3 size: 15 residues. The CDR3 DNA sequence: TGCGCCAGCACTGGCGAGGGGGCTAGAGCCGGGGAGCTGTTTTTT. Residues: CASTGEGARAGELFF.

The V call is TRBV27, the J call TRBJ2-3, with 13 bases lining up with TRBD2. V lost 3 bases and J lost 1; bases outside the gene matches: 1. This CDR3 region has 16 residues. Looked up from germline, CDR1 is MNHEY and CDR2 is SMNVEV (reference sequence). The CDR3 coding sequence is TGTGCCAGCAGTTTCGGACTAGCGGGGGGCACAGATACGCAGTATTTT. It is translated as CASSFGLAGGTDTQYF.

This rearrangement joins TRBV27 to TRBJ1-4; 7 bases line up with TRBD1. The junction had 6 bases not matched to a gene; V was cut back by 0 bases and J by 8 bases. This CDR3 is built from 15 residues. Looked up from germline, CDR1 is MNHEY and CDR2 is SMNVEV (reference sequence). CDR3 amino acids: CASSLSTGSGEKLFF. The CDR3 DNA is TGTGCCAGCAGTTTATCGACAGGGTCGGGAGAAAAACTGTTTTTT.